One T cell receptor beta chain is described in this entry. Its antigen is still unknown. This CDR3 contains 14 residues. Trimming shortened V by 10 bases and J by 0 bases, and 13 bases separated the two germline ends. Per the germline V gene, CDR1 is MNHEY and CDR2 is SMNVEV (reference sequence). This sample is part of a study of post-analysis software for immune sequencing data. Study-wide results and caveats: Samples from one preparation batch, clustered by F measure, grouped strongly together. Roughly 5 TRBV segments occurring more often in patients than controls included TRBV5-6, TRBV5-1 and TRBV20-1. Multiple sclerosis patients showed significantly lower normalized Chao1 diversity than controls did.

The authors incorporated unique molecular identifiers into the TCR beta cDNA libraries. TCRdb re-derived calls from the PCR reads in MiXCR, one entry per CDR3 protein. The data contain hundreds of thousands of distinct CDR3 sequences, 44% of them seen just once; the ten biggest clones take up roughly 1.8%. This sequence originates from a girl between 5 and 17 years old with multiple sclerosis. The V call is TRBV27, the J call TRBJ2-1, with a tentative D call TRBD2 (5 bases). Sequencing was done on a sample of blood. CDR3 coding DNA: TGTGCCACCACCTTCGCGGGCTCCTACAATGAGCAGTTCTTC. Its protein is CATTFAGSYNEQFF.